This T cell receptor (beta chain) appears in the sequencing data of a study of blood T cell repertoires in COVID-19. Turning to the study itself: T cells, B-cell-depleted T cells, or PBMCs supplied cDNA or gDNA.

The table came from immunoSEQ multiplex PCR; TCRdb's copy has only in-frame clones and leaves some out. Here the sample spans 180,000 or so clones, around nine tenths being singletons. The V and J ends lost 0 bases and 6 bases respectively, with 10 bases between them. Germline-derived CDR1 and CDR2 are SGDLS and YYNGEE. The CDR3 loop spans 14 amino acids. Source material: PBMCs or T cells enriched from blood (not recorded which). This clonotype originated in a woman aged 18-29 years who had recovered from COVID-19. The rearrangement links TRBV9 to TRBJ2-1, with D possibly matching TRBD2 (5 bases). CDR3 DNA sequence: TGTGCCAGCAGCGTAGATGGCCTAGCCAATGAGCAGTTCTTC. The encoded protein is CASSVDGLANEQFF.